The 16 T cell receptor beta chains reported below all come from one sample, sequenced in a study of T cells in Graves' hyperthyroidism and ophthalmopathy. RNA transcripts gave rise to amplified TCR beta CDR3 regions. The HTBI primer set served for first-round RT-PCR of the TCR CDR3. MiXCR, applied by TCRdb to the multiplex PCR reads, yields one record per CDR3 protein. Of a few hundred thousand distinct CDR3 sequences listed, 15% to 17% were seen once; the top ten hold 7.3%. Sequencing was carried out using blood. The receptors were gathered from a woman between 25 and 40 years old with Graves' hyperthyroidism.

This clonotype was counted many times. The CDR3 DNA is TGTGCCAGCAGAAGACAGTCTAGCAATCAGCCCCAGCATTTT. Translated: CASRRQSSNQPQHF. The genes are TRBV2 and TRBJ1-5; possible D gene TRBD1, 5 bases. Germline-derived CDR1 and CDR2 are SNHLY and FYNNEI. The germline V and J ends were trimmed by 6 bases and 0 bases, with 9 bases remaining between them. The CDR3 spans 14 residues.

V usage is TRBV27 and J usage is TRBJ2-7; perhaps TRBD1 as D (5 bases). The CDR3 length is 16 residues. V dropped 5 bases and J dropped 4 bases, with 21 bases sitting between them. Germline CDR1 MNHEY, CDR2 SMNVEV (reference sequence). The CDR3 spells CASSPRPWGRVYEQYF. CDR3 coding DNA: TGTGCCAGCAGTCCTCGCCCCTGGGGCAGGGTATACGAGCAGTACTTC.

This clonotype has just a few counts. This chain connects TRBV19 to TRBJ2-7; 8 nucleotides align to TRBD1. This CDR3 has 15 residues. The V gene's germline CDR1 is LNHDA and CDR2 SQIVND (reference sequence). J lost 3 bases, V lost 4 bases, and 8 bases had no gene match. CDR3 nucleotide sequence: TGTGCCAGTAGTAGTATCGTGGACAGGGTCTACGAGCAGTACTTC. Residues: CASSSIVDRVYEQYF.

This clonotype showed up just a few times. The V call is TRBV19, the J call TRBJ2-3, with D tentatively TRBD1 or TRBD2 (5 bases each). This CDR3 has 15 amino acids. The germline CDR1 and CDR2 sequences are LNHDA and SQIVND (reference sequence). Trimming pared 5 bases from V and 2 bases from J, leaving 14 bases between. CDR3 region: CASSSWDGITDTQYF. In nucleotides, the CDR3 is TGTGCCAGTAGTTCCTGGGACGGTATCACAGATACGCAGTATTTT. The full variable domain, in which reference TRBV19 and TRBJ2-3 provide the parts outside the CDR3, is DGGITQSPKYLFRKEGQNVTLSCEQNLNHDAMYWYRQDPGQGLRLIYYSQIVNDFQKGDIAEGYSVSREKKESFPLTVTSAQKNPTAFYLCASSSWDGITDTQYFGPGTRLTVL.

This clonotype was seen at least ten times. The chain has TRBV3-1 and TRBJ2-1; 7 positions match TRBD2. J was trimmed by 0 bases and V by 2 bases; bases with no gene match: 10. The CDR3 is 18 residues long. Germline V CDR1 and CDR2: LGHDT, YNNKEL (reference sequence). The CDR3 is CASSQRHTSASSYNEQFF. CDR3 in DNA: TGTGCCAGCAGCCAACGCCATACTAGCGCGAGCTCCTACAATGAGCAGTTCTTC.

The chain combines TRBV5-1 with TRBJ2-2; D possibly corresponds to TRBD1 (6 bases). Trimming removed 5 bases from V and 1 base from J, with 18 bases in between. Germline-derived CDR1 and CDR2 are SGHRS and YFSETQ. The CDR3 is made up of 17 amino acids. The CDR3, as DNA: TGCGCCAGCAGACCCGAACTTGGGGGCGTGAACACCGGGGAGCTGTTTTTT. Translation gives CASRPELGGVNTGELFF.

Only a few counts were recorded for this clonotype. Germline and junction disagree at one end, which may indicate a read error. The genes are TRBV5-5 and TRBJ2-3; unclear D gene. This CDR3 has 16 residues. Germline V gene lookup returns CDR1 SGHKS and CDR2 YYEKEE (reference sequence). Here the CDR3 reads CANSFFGRRSTDTQYF. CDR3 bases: TGTGCCAACAGCTTCTTCGGCAGGCGTAGCACAGATACGCAGTATTTT.

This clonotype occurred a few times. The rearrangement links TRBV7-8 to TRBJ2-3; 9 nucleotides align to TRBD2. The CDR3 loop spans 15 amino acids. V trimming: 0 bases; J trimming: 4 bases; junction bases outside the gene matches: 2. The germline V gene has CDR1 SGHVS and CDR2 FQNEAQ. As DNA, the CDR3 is TGTGCCAGCAGCTTAGCGCGGGGGGGAGCAGATACGCAGTATTTT. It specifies CASSLARGGADTQYF.

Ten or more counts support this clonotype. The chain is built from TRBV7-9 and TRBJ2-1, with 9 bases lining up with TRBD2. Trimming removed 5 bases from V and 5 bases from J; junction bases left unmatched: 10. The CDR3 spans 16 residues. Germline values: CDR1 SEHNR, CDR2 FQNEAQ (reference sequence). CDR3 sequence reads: CASSPMSGRSNNEQFF. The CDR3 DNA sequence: TGTGCCAGCAGCCCTATGAGCGGGAGGTCTAACAATGAGCAGTTCTTC.

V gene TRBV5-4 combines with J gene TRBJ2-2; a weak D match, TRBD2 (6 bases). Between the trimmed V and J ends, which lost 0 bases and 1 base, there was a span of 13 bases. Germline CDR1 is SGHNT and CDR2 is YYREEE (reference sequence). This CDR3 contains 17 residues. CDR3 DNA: TGTGCCAGCAGCTTGGCCTTGGGGACTGAGAACACCGGGGAGCTGTTTTTT. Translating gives CASSLALGTENTGELFF.

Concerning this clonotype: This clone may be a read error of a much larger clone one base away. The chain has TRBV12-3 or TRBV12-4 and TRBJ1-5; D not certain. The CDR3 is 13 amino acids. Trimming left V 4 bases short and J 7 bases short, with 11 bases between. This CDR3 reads CASSSVLGQPQHF. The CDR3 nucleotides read TGTGCCAGCAGTTCAGTTTTAGGGCAGCCCCAGCATTTT.

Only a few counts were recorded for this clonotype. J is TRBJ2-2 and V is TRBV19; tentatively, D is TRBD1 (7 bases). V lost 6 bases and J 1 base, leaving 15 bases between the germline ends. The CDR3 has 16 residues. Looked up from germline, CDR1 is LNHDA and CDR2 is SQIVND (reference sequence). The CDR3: CASSNRQGLNTGELFF. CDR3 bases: TGTGCCAGTAGCAATAGACAGGGACTGAACACCGGGGAGCTGTTTTTT.

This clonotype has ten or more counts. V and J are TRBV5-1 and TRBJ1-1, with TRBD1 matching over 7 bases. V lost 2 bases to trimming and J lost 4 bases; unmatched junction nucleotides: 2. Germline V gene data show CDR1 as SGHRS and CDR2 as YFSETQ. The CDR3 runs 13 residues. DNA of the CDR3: TGCGCCAGCAGCTTAGGACAGGCCACTGAAGCTTTCTTT. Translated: CASSLGQATEAFF.

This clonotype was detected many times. The CDR3 region has the DNA TGTGCCAGCAGTTTAAAGGGATCACCCTTCTACGAGCAGTACTTC. This translates into CASSLKGSPFYEQYF. The V call is TRBV27, the J call TRBJ2-7; D gene unclear. The V and J ends lost 2 bases and 3 bases respectively, with 14 bases between them. Looked up from germline, CDR1 is MNHEY and CDR2 is SMNVEV (reference sequence). The CDR3 length is 15 residues.

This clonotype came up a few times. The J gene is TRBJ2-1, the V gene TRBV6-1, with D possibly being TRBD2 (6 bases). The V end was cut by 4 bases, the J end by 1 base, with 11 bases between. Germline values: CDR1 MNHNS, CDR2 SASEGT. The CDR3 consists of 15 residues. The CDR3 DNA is TGTGCCAGCAGTGCGGGACTCCCTTCCTACAATGAGCAGTTCTTC. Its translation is CASSAGLPSYNEQFF.

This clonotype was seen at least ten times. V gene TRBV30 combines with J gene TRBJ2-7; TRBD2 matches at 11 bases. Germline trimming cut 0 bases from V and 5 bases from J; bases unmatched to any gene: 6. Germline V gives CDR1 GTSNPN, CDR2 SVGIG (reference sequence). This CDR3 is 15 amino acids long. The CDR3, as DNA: TGTGCCTGGAGTGTACCACTAGCGGGAGATGACGAGCAGTACTTC. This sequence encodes CAWSVPLAGDDEQYF.